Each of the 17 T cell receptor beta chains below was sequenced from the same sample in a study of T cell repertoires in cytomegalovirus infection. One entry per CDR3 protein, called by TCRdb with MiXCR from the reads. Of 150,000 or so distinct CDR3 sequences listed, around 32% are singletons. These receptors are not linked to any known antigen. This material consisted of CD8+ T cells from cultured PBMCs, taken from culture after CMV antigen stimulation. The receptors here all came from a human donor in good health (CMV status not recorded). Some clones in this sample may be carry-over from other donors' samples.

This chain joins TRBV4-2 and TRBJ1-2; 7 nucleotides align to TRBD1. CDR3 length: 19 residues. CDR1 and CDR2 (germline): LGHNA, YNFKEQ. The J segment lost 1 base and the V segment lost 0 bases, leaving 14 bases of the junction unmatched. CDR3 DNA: TGTGCCAGCAGCCAAGACGACCCTCCCGGGACAGATTTTAACTATGGCTACACCTTC. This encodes CASSQDDPPGTDFNYGYTF.

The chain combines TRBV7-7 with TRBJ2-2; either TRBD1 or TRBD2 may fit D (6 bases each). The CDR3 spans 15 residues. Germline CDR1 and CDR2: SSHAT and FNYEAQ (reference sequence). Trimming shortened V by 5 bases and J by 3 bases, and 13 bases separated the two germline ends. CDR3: CASSPRDMYTGELFF. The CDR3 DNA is TGTGCCAGCAGCCCGCGGGACATGTACACCGGGGAGCTGTTTTTT.

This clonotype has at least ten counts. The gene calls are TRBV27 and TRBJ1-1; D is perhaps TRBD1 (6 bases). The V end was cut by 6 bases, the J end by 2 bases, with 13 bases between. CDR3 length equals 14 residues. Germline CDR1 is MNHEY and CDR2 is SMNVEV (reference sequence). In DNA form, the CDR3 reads TGTGCCAGCAGCCCAGGGACATCAAACACTGAAGCTTTCTTT. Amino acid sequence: CASSPGTSNTEAFF.

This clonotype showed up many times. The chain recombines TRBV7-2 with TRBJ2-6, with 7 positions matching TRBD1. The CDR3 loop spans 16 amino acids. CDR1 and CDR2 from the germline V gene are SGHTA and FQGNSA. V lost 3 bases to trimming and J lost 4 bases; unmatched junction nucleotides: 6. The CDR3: CASSFRQGRGANVLTF. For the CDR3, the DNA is TGTGCCAGCAGCTTCAGACAGGGTAGGGGGGCCAACGTCCTGACTTTC.

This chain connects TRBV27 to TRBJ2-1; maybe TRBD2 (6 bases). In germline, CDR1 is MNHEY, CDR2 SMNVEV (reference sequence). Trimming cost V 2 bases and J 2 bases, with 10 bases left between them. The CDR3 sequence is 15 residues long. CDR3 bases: TGTGCCAGCAGTTTAGGCAGGGAGGCCTACAATGAGCAGTTCTTC. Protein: CASSLGREAYNEQFF.

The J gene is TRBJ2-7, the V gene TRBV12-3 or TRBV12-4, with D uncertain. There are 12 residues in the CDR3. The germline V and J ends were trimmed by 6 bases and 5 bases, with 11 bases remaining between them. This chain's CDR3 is CASSQQIHEQYF. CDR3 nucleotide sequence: TGTGCCAGCAGCCAACAGATCCACGAGCAGTACTTC.

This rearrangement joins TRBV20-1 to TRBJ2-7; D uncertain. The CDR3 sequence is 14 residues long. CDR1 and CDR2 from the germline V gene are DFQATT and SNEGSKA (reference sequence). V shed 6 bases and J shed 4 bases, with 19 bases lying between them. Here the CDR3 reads CSANPRDFRYEQYF. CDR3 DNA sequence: TGCAGTGCAAACCCTCGAGACTTTAGATACGAGCAGTACTTC.

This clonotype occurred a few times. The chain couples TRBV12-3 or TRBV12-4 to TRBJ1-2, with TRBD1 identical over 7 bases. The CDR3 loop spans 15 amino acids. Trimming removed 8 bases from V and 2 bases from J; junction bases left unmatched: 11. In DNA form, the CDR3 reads TGTGCCAGCGCGACCTCGGGACAGTTGAACTATGGCTACACCTTC. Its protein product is CASATSGQLNYGYTF.

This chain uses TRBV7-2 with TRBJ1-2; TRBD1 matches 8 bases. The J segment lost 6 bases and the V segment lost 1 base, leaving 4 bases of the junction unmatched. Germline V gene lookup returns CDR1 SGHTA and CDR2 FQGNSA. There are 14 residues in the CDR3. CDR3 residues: CASSLGPGGDGYTF. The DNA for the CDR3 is TGTGCCAGCAGCTTAGGTCCAGGGGGCGATGGCTACACCTTC.

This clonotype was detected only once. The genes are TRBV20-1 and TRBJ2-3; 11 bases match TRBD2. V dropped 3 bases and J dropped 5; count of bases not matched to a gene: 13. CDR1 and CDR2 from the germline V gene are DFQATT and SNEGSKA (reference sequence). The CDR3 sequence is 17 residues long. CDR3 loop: CSASSLAGGHWGDTQYF. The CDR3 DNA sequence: TGCAGTGCTAGCTCCCTAGCGGGGGGCCATTGGGGAGATACGCAGTATTTT.

This chain's CDR3 is CASKAGSETQYF. For the CDR3, the DNA is TGTGCCAGCAAGGCGGGGTCGGAGACCCAGTACTTC. This chain uses TRBV2 with TRBJ2-5; possibly TRBD2 for D (6 bases). Germline V gives CDR1 SNHLY, CDR2 FYNNEI. This CDR3 has 12 amino acids. Trimming removed 7 bases from V and 5 bases from J, with 11 bases in between.

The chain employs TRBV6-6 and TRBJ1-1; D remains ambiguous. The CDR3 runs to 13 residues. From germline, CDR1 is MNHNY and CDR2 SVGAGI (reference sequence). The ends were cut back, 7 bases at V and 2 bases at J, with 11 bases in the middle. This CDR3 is CASTLSVNTEAFF. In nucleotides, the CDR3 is TGTGCCAGCACCTTGTCAGTTAACACTGAAGCTTTCTTT.

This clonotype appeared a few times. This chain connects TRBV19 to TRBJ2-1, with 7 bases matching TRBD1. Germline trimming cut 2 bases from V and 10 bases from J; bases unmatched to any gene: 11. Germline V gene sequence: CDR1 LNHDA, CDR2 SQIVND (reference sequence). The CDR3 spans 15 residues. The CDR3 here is CASSIPRQGDKEQFF. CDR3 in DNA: TGTGCCAGTAGTATACCCCGACAGGGAGATAAGGAGCAGTTCTTC.

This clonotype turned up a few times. As DNA, the CDR3 is TGTGCCAGCAGCTGGGATAACTATGGCTACACCTTC. It translates to CASSWDNYGYTF. This chain links TRBV7-9 with TRBJ1-2; D ambiguous. The CDR3 contains 12 residues. From germline, CDR1 is SEHNR and CDR2 FQNEAQ (reference sequence). Trimming took 4 bases from V and 1 from J, leaving 4 bases between them.

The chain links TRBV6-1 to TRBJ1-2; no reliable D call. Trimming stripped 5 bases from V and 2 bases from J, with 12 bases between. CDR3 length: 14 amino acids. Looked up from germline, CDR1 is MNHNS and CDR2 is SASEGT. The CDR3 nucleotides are TGTGCCAGCAGTTCCGACGGACCCAACTATGGCTACACCTTC. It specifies CASSSDGPNYGYTF.

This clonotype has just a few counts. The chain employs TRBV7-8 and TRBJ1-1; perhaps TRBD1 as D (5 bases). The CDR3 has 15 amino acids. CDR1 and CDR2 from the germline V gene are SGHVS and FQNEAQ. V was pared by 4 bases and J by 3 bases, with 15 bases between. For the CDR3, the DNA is TGTGCCAGCAGCTCCGTTGGGGGAGTCTACACTGAAGCTTTCTTT. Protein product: CASSSVGGVYTEAFF.

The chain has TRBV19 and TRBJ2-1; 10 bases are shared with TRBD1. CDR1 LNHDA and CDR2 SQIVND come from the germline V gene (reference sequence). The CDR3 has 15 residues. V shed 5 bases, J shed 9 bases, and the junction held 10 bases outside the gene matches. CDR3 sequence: CASSAGQGKKGEQFF. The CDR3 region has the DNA TGTGCCAGTAGTGCGGGACAGGGGAAAAAGGGTGAGCAGTTCTTC.